The next 8 T cell receptor beta chains were all read from a single sample in a study of shared clonotypes between healthy human individuals (dated by TCRdb to 2020 to 2022). The library was generated by the immunoSEQ multiplex PCR assay. Sourced from immuneACCESS, this table was stored by TCRdb with only in-frame sequences that have V and J called. A share of the clones is absent; for the studies checked, an unresolved V gene accounts for under half, and the remainder has no known explanation. The sample contains roughly 170,000 clones, 66% of them found a single time. In total, the top ten clones hold roughly 10% of the sample. The sample comprised memory CD4+ T cells sorted from blood. Per the publication, the cell subset or site label means: CD45RA-negative fraction. These receptors came from a man aged 25-40 years in good health.

This clone was seen more than once but under ten times. The chain has TRBV28 and TRBJ1-4; TRBD1 matches at 8 bases. Germline V gene sequence: CDR1 MDHEN, CDR2 SYDVKM. Trimming at V came to 4 bases and at J to 10 bases, leaving 2 bases not matched to a gene. The CDR3 is 12 residues long. In DNA form, the CDR3 reads TGTGCCAGCAGTTCTGGACAGGGAAAACTGTTTTTT. This translates into CASSSGQGKLFF.

The CDR3 loop reads CASSQGLAGPTDTQYF. In DNA form, the CDR3 reads TGTGCCAGCAGCCAGGGACTAGCGGGTCCCACAGATACGCAGTATTTT. The chain carries TRBV7-9 and TRBJ2-3; TRBD2 matches at 12 bases. J was trimmed by 2 bases and V by 5 bases; bases with no gene match: 5. The CDR3 spans 16 residues. The germline CDR1 and CDR2 sequences are SEHNR and FQNEAQ (reference sequence).

This clone was picked up many times. V and J are TRBV18 and TRBJ2-5, with D perhaps TRBD1 or TRBD2 (5 bases each). Germline V CDR1 and CDR2: KGHSH, LQKENI. This CDR3 has 14 residues. V was cut by 3 bases and J by 4 bases, with 12 bases left in between. The chain's CDR3 is CASSPLQGVETQYF. Written as DNA, the CDR3 is TGTGCCAGCTCACCGCTTCAGGGAGTAGAGACCCAGTACTTC.

There are a few counts of this clone. This chain uses TRBV18 with TRBJ2-1; no clear D gene. Trimming cost V 2 bases and J 6 bases, with 14 bases left between them. Germline lookup yields CDR1 KGHSH and CDR2 LQKENI. This CDR3 comprises 15 residues. In nucleotides, the CDR3 is TGTGCCAGCTCACCAAACTCCGGAAGGGTCAATGAGCAGTTCTTC. It codes for CASSPNSGRVNEQFF.

This clone was recorded a few times. The genes are TRBV19 and TRBJ1-5, with D maybe TRBD1 (5 bases). The V gene's germline CDR1 is LNHDA and CDR2 SQIVND (reference sequence). This CDR3 contains 15 residues. Trimming shortened V by 1 base and J by 2 bases, and 9 bases separated the two germline ends. The CDR3, as DNA: TGTGCCAGTAGTATAGTGTCGGGGGGCAATCAGCCCCAGCATTTT. It encodes CASSIVSGGNQPQHF. Full variable domain (missing parts from reference TRBV19 and TRBJ1-5): DGGITQSPKYLFRKEGQNVTLSCEQNLNHDAMYWYRQDPGQGLRLIYYSQIVNDFQKGDIAEGYSVSREKKESFPLTVTSAQKNPTAFYLCASSIVSGGNQPQHFGDGTRLSIL.

The rearrangement joins TRBV6-5 to TRBJ2-7; D might be TRBD2 (6 bases). The CDR3 sequence is 14 residues long. V dropped 6 bases and J dropped 6 bases, with 18 bases sitting between them. Germline V gives CDR1 MNHEY, CDR2 SVGAGI. In nucleotides, the CDR3 is TGTGCCAGCAGCTCAAGCGGGCCTAGGCGCGAGCAGTACTTC. Encoded protein: CASSSSGPRREQYF.

This clone was counted between two and nine times. The chain joins TRBV2 to TRBJ1-4; TRBD1 aligns across 7 bases. V shed 8 bases and J 3 bases; nucleotides not matched to a gene: 3. This CDR3 comprises 13 residues. Germline V gene lookup returns CDR1 SNHLY and CDR2 FYNNEI. CDR3: CASGGTANEKLFF. In DNA, the CDR3 is TGTGCCAGCGGGGGGACAGCTAATGAAAAACTGTTTTTT. The whole variable domain, filled in from reference TRBV2 and TRBJ1-4, reads EPEVTQTPSHQVTQMGQEVILRCVPISNHLYFYWYRQILGQKVEFLVSFYNNEISEKSEIFDDQFSVERPDGSNFTLKIRSTKLEDSAMYFCASGGTANEKLFFGSGTQLSVL.

The chain recombines TRBV6-5 with TRBJ2-3; 11 bases agree with TRBD2. The germline gives CDR1 MNHEY, CDR2 SVGAGI. The CDR3 contains 16 residues. V lost 0 bases, J lost 7 bases, and 6 bases stayed unmatched. This CDR3 is CASSYSPSGRTHTQYF. The DNA of the CDR3 is TGTGCCAGCAGTTACTCACCTAGCGGGAGGACCCATACGCAGTATTTT.